This T cell receptor (beta chain) was identified during a study of T cell responses to AZD1222 COVID-19 vaccine. CDR3 length: 16 residues. The V and J ends lost 6 bases and 2 bases, in that order; junction bases with no gene match: 5. CDR1 and CDR2 (germline): SNHLY, FYNNEI. TCRdb keeps only in-frame clones here, not all; method: immunoSEQ multiplex PCR. Of tens of thousands of clones in the sample, around three quarters were seen once. In regard to this clone: Its specificity is unknown.

Second-dose recipients at about 4 or about 12 weeks were treated as one pooled group. Broader study findings: The study reported that nearly half of spike-specific TCRs target unmutated variant regions. The donor cohort was predominantly white British with a female majority, and clonal diversity may have been underestimated. There were vaccine-associated CD4 TCRs across spike, dominant at 160-218 and 743-854.

The TCR was taken from an adult who received the AZD1222 COVID-19 vaccine. This sample comprised peripheral blood, obtained 28 days after the second AZD1222 dose. The chain carries TRBV2 and TRBJ2-3; 13 bases align to TRBD2. The CDR3 DNA is TGTGCCAGCAGGAGGGGACTAGCGGGGTACACAGATACGCAGTATTTT. It codes for CASRRGLAGYTDTQYF.